This record covers a single T cell receptor beta chain. Its antigen is undetermined. As for the donors, each was a healthy bone marrow donor. The source of the sample is a study of cytomegalovirus exposure and HLA in healthy donors. The CDR3 has 15 residues. In germline, CDR1 is SGHDN, CDR2 FVKESK. Findings and caveats of the study: The study flagged 150 to 200 TCR beta chains as cytomegalovirus-associated. Reported performance of the classifier showed diagnosis of cytomegalovirus status with high specificity and sensitivity.

A multiplex PCR was run with 60 Vbeta primers and 13 Jbeta primers. Assay used: immunoSEQ multiplex PCR; TCRdb lists only in-frame clones, some missing. This table holds 110,000 to 150,000 clones, around 78% found once. Sequences were obtained from PBMCs. This receptor was taken from a woman under 30 in good health and CMV-seropositive. The gene calls are TRBV14 and TRBJ2-5; the match to TRBD1 covers 7 bases. The J call is in doubt because the DNA end fits TRBJ2-7 better. CDR3 sequence (DNA): TGTGCCAGCAGCCCTGGTCCAGGGGGCTCCTACGAGCAGTACTTC. Its translation: CASSPGPGGSYEQYF.